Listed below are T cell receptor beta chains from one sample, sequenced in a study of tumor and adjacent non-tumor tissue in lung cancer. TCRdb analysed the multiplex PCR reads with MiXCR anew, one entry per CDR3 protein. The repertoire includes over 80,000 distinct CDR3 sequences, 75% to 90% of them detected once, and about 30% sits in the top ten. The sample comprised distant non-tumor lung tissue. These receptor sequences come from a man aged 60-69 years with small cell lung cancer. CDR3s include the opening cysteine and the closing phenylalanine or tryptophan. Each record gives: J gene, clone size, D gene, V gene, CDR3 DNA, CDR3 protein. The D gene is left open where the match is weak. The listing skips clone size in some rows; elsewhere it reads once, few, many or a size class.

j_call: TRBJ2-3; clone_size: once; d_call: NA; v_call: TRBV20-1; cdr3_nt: TGCAGTGGGGGGAGAGATGCAGATACGCAGTATTTT; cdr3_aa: CSGGRDADTQYF
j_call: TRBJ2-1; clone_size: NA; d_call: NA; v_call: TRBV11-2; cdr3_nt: TGTGCCAGCAGCTTCGTGCACAAGAATGGGCAGTTCTTC; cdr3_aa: CASSFVHKNGQFF
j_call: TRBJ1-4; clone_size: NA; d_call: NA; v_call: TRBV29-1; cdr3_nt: TGCGGCGTAGGGGCCACTAGGGGAAAACTGTTTTTT; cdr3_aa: CGVGATRGKLFF
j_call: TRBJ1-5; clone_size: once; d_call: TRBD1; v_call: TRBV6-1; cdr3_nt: TGTGCCAGCAGCAAACCCCTAGCAGGGGGCTCACAGCCCCAACATTTT; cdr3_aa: CASSKPLAGGSQPQHF
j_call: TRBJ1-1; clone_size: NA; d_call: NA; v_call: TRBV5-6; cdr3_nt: TGTGCCAGGAGCTTGGTCTCCGGGAGAGCGAACACTGAAGCTTTCTTT; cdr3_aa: CARSLVSGRANTEAFF
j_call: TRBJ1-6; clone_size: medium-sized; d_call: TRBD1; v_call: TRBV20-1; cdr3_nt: TGCAGTGCTGCCGAGACCGGGACAGGGGGATTTTCACCCCTCCACTTT; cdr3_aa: CSAAETGTGGFSPLHF
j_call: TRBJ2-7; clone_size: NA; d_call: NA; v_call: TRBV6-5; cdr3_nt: TGTGGCAGCAATCGCCATACCTCCTCGGGAGACAGTGACGAGCAGTACTTC; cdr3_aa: CGSNRHTSSGDSDEQYF
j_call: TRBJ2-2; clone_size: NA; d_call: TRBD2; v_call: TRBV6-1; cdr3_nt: TGTGCCAGCAGTGAAATTTTCGGGGGGGCGTCCGGGGAGCTGTCCTTT; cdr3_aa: CASSEIFGGASGELSF
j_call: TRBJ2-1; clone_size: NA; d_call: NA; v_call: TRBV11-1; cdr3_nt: TGTGCCAGCAGCTCAGAATCGAAGACTAGTGGGAGTGGTAGTGAGCAGTTCTTC; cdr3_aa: CASSSESKTSGSGSEQFF
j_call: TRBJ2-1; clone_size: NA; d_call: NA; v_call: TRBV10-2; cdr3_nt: TGCGACAGCTGCGAGTATGGCCAGGGTGAGCAGTTCTTC; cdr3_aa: CDSCEYGQGEQFF
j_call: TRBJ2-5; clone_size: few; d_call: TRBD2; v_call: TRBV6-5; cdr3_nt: TGTGCCAGCAGTTACTCGGGGGGGGTGCCCCGAGAGACCCAGTATTTC; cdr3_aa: CASSYSGGVPRETQYF
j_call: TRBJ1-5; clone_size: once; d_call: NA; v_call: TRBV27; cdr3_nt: TGTGCCAGCAGGCGAACTGTGCAACCGATAGGCAATCAGCCCCAGCATTTT; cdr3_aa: CASRRTVQPIGNQPQHF
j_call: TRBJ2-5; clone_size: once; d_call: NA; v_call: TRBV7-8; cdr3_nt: TGTGCCAGCAGCTTCGTCAGACAAGAGACCCAATACTTC; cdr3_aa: CASSFVRQETQYF
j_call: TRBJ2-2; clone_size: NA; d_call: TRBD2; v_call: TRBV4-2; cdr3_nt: TGTGCCAGCAAACTAGCGGGAGACAATGGCGGGGAGCTATTTTTT; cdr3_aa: CASKLAGDNGGELFF
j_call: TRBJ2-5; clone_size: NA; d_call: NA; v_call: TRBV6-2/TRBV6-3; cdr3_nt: TGTGCCAGCAGTTTCGGGTCGCCTGGGACCCAGTACTTC; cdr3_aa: CASSFGSPGTQYF
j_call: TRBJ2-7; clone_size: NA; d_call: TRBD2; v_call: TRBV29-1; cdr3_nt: TGCAGTATTGAAGGGGAGGCGGGAGGCGAGCAGTACTTC; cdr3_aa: CSIEGEAGGEQYF
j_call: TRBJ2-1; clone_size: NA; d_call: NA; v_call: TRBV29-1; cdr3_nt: TGCAGCGTTGCCCCCAGGGAATCTCGCAATGAGCAGATCTTC; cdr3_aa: CSVAPRESRNEQIF
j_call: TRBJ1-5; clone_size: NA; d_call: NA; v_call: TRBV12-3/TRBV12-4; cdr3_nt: TGTGCCAGTAGTTTAAGGGCAGGGAACTATCAGCCCCAGCATTTT; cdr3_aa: CASSLRAGNYQPQHF
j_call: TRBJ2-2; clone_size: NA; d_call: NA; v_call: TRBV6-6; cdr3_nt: TGTACTAGCAGTAGCTCGAACACCGGGGAGCTGTTTTTT; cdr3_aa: CTSSSSNTGELFF
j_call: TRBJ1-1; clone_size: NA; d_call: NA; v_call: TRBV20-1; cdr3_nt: TGCAGTGCACAGGGACGGGGAAGGACTGAAGCTTTCTTT; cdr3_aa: CSAQGRGRTEAFF
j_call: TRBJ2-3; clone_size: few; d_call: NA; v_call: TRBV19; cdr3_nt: TGTGCCAGTAGTATAGATCGCGCCAGCACAGATACGCAGTATTTT; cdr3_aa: CASSIDRASTDTQYF
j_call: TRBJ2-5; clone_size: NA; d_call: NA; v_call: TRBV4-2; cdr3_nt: TGTGCCAGCAGCCAGGAGACCAGGCACGAGACCCAGTACTTC; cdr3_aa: CASSQETRHETQYF
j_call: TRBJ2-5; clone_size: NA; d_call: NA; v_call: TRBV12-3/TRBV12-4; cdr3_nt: TGTGGCAGCAGACTAGGTATCCAAGAGACCCAGTACTTC; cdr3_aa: CGSRLGIQETQYF
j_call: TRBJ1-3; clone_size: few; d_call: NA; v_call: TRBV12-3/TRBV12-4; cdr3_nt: TGTACCAGCAGTTCAGCAGGAGGAAACACCATATATTTT; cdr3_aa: CTSSSAGGNTIYF
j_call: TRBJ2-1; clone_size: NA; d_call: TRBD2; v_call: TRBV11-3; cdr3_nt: TGTGCCAGCAGCTCTCTAGATGGGGGGGTGTCCTATAACGAGCAGTTCTTC; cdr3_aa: CASSSLDGGVSYNEQFF
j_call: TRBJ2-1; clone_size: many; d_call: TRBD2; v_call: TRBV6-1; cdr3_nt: TGTGCCACCTTAAAAGCTAGCGGCACCCGAAACTACAATGAGCAGTTCTTC; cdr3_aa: CATLKASGTRNYNEQFF
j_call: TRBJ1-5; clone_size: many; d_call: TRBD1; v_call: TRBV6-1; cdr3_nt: TGTGCCAGCAGCAACCCCCTAGCAGGGGGCTCACAGCCCCAGCATTTT; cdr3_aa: CASSNPLAGGSQPQHF
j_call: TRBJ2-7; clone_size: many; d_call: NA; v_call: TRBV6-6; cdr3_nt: TGTGCCAGCAATGGGGTCTTGGACGAGCAGTACTTC; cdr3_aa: CASNGVLDEQYF
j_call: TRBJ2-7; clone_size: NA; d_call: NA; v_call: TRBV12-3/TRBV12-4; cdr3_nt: TGTGTCAGCAGTTCGGCTTATGAGCAGTACTTC; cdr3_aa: CVSSSAYEQYF
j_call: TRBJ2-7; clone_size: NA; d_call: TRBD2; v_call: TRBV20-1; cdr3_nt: TGCAGTGCTAGAGGGGCGGGAGCGGGAGGAATAGGGCACGAGCAGTACTTC; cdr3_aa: CSARGAGAGGIGHEQYF
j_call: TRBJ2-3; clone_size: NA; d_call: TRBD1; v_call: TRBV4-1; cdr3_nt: TGTGCCAGCAGCCAAGATGGGACAGTCCTTTGCACAGATACGCAGTATTTT; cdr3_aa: CASSQDGTVLCTDTQYF
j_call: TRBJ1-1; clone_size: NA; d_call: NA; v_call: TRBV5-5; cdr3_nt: TGTGCCAGCAGCTTGATGCGGACCACTGAAGCTTTATTT; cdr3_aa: CASSLMRTTEALF
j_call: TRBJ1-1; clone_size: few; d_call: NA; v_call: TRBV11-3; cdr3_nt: TGTGCTAGCAGCCTGCGGGGGATGAACACTGAAGCTCTCTTT; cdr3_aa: CASSLRGMNTEALF
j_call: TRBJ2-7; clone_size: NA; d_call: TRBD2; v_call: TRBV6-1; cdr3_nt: TGTGCCAGCAATGGCCGGAGTAGCGGGACTGGCTACGAGCAGTACTTC; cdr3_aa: CASNGRSSGTGYEQYF
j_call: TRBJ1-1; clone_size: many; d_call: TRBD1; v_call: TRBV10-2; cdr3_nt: TGCGCCAGCAGGGACAGGGAGGGGAACACTGAAGCTTTCTTT; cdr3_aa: CASRDREGNTEAFF
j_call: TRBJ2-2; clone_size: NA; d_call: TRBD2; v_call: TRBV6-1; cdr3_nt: TGTGCCAGCTCCCCTCCCAGACTAGCGGGAGTGGGGCTGTTTTTT; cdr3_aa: CASSPPRLAGVGLFF
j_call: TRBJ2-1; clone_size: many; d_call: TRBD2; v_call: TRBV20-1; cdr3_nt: TGCAGTGCCGACTCGACTAGCGAAATACATGAGCAGTTCTTC; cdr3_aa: CSADSTSEIHEQFF
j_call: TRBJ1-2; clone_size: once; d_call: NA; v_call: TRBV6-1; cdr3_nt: TGTGCCAGCAGTGAAACATCGAGGGGCGTCTATGGCTACACCTTC; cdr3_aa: CASSETSRGVYGYTF
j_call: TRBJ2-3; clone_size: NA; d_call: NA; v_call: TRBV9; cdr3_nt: TGTGCCAGCAGCGCCACACTGGATAGGCAGTATTTT; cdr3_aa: CASSATLDRQYF
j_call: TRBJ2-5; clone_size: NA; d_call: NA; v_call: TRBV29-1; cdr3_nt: TGCAGCGCTGACGGGCCGAGAGGGGGGGAGACCCAGTACTTC; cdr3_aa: CSADGPRGGETQYF
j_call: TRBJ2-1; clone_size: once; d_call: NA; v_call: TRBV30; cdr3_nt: TGTGCCTGCTCCCAGCGCCTACACTACAATGGGCAGTTCTTC; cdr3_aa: CACSQRLHYNGQFF
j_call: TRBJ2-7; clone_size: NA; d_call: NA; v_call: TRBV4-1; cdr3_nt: TGCGCCAGCAGTTTCAACAGAGTCTACGAGCAGAACTTC; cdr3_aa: CASSFNRVYEQNF
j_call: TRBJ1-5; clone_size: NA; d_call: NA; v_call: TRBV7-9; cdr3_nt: TGTGACAGCAGCTCCAGCAAGCCCCAGCATTTC; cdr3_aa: CDSSSSKPQHF
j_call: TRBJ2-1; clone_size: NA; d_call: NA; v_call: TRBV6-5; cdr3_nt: TGTGCCAGCGGACGGACGCGGGGCTGTGAGCAGTTCTTC; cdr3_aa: CASGRTRGCEQFF
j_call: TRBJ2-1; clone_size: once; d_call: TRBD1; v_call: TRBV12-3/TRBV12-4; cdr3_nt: TGTACCAGCGGCCTCGGGACAGTCAAACAAAATGAGCAGTTCTTC; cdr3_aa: CTSGLGTVKQNEQFF
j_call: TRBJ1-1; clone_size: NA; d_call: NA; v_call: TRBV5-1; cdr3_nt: TGCTCCAGCAGCTACGAAGGTAGGGGAGGAACTGAAGCTTTCTTT; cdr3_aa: CSSSYEGRGGTEAFF
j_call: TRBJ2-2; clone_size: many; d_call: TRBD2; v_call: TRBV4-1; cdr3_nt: TGCGCCAGCAGCCAAGATCGACTAGCGGGAGGAATCACCGGGGAGCTGTTTTTT; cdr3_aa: CASSQDRLAGGITGELFF
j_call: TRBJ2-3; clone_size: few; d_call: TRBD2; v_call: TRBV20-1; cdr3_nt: TGCAGTGCTATTCTTAGCGGGAGGTCGTCCGATACGCAGTATTTT; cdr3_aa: CSAILSGRSSDTQYF
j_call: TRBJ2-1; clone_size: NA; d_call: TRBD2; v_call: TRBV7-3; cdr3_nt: TGTGCCAGCAGCTTAAATTTTCGGACTAGCGACAGCAATGAGCAGTTCTTC; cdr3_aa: CASSLNFRTSDSNEQFF
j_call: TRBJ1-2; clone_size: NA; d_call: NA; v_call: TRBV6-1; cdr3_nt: TGTGCCAGCAGTGCACAGGGCGCCGATGGTTTGTATGGCCACACCTTC; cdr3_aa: CASSAQGADGLYGHTF
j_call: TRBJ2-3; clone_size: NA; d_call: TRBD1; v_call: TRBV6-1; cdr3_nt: TGTGCCAGCAGTGCGTACAGGGGTAAGAGCACAGATACACAGTATTTT; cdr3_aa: CASSAYRGKSTDTQYF
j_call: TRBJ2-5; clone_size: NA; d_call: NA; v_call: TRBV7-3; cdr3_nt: TGTGCCGGCAGCCTCCTGAGGGGACGCGACGAGACCCAGTACTTC; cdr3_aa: CAGSLLRGRDETQYF